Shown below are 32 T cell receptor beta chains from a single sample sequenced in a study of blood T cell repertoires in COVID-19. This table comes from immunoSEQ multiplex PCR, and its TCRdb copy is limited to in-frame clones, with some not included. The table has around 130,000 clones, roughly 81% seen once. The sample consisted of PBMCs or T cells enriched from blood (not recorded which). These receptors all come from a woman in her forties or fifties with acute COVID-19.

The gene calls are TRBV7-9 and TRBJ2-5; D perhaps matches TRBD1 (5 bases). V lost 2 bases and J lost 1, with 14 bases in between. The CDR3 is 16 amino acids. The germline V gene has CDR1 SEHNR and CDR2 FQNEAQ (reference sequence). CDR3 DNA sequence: TGTGCCAGCAGCTTACTAGGACACCGACGCCAAGAGACCCAGTACTTC. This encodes CASSLLGHRRQETQYF.

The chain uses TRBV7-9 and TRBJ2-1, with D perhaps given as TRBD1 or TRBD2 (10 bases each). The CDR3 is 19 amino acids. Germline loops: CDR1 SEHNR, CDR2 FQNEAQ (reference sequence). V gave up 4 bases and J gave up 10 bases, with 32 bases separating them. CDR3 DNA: TGTGCCAGCAGCTCTCCGACAGGGGGCGCATCTAGCGGGAGCGGGGAGCAGTTCTTC. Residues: CASSSPTGGASSGSGEQFF.

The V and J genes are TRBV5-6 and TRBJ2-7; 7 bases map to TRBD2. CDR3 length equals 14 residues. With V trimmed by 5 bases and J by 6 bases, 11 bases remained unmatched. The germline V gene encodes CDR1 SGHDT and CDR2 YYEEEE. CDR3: CASRQRGTSSEQYF. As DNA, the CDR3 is TGTGCCAGCAGACAGCGGGGCACCTCTTCCGAGCAGTACTTC.

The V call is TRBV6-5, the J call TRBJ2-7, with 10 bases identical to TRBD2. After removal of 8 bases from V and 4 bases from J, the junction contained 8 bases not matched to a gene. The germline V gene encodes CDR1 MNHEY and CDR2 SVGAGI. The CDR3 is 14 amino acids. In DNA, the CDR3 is TGTGCCAGCCTTGGGGCTAGCGGGAGTTACGAGCAGTACTTC. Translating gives CASLGASGSYEQYF.

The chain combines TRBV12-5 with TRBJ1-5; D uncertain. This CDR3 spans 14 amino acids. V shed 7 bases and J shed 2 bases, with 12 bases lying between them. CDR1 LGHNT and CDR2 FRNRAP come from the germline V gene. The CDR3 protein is CASAPSYGNQPQHF. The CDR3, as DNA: TGTGCTAGTGCCCCCTCGTATGGCAATCAGCCCCAGCATTTT. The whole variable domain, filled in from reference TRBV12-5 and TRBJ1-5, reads DARVTQTPRHKVTEMGQEVTMRCQPILGHNTVFWYRQTMMQGLELLAYFRNRAPLDDSGMPKDRFSAEMPDATLATLKIQPSEPRDSAVYFCASAPSYGNQPQHFGDGTRLSIL.

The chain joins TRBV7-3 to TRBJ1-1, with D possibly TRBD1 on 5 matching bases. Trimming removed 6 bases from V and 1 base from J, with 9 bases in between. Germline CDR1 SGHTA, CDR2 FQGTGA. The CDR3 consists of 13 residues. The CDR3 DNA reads TGTGCCAGCAGTTTACAGGAGAACACTGAAGCTTTCTTT. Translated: CASSLQENTEAFF.

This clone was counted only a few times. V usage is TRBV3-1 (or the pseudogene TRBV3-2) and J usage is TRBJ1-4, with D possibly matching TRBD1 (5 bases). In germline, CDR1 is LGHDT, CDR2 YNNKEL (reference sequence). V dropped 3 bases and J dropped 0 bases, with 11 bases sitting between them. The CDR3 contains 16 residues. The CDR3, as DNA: TGTGCCAGCAGCCAGGGGCCCTCTGCAACTAATGAAAAACTGTTTTTT. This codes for CASSQGPSATNEKLFF.

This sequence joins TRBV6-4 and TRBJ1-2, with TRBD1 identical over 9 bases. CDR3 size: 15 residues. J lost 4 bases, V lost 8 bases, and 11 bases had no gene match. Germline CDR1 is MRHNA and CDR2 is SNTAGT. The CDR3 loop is CASRPVGTGTYGYTF. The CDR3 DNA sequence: TGTGCCAGCCGACCCGTCGGGACAGGGACCTATGGCTACACCTTC.

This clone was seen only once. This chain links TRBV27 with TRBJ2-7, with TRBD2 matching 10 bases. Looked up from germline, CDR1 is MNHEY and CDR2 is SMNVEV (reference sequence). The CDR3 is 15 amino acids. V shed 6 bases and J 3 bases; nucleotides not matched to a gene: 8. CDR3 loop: CASSVTSGVVYEQYF. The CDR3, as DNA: TGTGCCAGCAGCGTTACTAGCGGGGTCGTCTACGAGCAGTACTTC.

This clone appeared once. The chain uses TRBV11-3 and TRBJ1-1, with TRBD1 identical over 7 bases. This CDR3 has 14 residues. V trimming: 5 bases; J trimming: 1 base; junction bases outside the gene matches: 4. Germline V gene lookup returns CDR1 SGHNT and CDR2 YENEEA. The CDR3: CASSLRQGNTEAFF. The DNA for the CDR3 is TGTGCCAGCAGCCTTAGACAGGGGAACACTGAAGCTTTCTTT.

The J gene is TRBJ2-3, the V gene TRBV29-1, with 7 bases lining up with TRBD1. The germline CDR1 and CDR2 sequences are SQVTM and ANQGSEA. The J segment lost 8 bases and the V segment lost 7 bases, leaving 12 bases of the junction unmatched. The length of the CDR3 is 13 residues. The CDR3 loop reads CSGSTGPLGTQYF. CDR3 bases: TGCAGCGGCTCGACAGGGCCCCTCGGTACGCAGTATTTT.

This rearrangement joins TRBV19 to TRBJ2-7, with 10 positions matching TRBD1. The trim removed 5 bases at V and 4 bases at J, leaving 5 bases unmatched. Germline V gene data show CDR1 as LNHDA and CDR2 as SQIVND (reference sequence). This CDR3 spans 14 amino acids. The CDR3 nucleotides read TGTGCCAGTAGTTCTAGACAGGGGGCGTACGAGCAGTACTTC. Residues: CASSSRQGAYEQYF.

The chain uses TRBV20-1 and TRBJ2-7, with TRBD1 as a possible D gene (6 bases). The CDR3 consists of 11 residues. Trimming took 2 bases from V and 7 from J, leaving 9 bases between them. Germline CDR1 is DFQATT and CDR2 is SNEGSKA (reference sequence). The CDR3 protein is CSARTGLEQYF. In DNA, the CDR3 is TGCAGTGCTAGAACAGGGTTGGAGCAGTACTTC.

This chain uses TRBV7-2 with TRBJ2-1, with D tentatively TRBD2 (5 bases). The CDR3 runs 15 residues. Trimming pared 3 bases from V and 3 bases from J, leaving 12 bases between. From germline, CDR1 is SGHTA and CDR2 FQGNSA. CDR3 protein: CASSFTRGFYNEQFF. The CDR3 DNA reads TGTGCCAGCAGCTTTACGCGCGGGTTCTACAATGAGCAGTTCTTC.

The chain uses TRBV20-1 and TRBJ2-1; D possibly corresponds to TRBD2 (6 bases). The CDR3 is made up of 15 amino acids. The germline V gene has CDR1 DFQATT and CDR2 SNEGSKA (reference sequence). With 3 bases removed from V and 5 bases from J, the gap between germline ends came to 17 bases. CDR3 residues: CSASPFGSSHNEQFF. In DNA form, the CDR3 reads TGCAGTGCTAGTCCTTTCGGGAGTTCCCACAATGAGCAGTTCTTC.

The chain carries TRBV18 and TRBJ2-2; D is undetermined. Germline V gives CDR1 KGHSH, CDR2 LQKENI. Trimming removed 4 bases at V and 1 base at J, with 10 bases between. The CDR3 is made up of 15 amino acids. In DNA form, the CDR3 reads TGTGCCAGCTCACTTCCATCGGGGAACACCGGGGAGCTGTTTTTT. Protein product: CASSLPSGNTGELFF.

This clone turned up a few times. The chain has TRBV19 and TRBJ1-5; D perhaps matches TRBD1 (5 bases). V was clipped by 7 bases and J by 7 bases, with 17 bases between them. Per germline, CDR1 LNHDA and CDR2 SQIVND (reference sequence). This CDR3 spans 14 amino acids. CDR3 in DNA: TGTGCCAGTACTTCCTCTGGGGCCGTGCAGCCCCAGCATTTT. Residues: CASTSSGAVQPQHF.

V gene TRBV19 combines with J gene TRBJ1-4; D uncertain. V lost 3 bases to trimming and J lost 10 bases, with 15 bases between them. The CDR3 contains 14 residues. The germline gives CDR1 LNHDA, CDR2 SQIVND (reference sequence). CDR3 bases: TGTGCCAGTAGTATCAATCAGGTTGGTGGAAAACTGTTTTTT. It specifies CASSINQVGGKLFF.

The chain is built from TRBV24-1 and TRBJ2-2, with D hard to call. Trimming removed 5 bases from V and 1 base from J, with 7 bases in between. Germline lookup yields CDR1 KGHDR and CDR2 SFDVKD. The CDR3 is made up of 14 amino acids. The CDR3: CATSAPLNTGELFF. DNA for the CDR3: TGTGCCACCAGTGCCCCCCTGAACACCGGGGAGCTGTTTTTT.

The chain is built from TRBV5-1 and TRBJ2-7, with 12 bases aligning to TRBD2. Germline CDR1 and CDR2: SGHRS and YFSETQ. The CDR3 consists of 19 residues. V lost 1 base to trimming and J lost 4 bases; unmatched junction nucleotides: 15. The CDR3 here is CASSLPDSSGGGRSYEQYF. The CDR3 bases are TGCGCCAGCAGCTTGCCCGACTCTAGCGGGGGGGGCAGGTCTTACGAGCAGTACTTC.

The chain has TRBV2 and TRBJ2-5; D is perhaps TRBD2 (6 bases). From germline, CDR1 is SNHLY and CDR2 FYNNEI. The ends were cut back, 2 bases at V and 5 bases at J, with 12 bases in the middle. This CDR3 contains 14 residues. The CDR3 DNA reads TGTGCCAGCAGTGAATGGAGGGGCGGGGAGACCCAGTACTTC. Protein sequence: CASSEWRGGETQYF.

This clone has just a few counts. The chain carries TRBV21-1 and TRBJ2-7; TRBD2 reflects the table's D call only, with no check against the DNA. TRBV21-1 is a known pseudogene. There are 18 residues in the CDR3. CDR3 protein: CASSKGRFGLAGVYEQYF. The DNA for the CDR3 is TGTGCCAGCAGCAAGGGTAGGTTCGGGCTAGCGGGAGTTTACGAGCAGTACTTC.

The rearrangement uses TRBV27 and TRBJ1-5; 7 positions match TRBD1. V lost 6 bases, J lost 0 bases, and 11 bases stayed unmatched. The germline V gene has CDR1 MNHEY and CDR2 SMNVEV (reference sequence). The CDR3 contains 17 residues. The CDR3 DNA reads TGTGCCAGCAGACAGGGGACAGTCACGGGTAGCAATCAGCCCCAGCATTTT. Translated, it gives CASRQGTVTGSNQPQHF.

CDR3 DNA: TGTGCCAGTAGTTCCCCGGAGGTCTCCTACGAGCAGTACTTC. The encoded protein is CASSSPEVSYEQYF. The chain links TRBV19 to TRBJ2-7; a possible D gene is TRBD2 (5 bases). Looked up from germline, CDR1 is LNHDA and CDR2 is SQIVND (reference sequence). The CDR3 spans 14 residues. Trimming took off 5 bases at V and 0 bases at J, with 11 bases between the two ends.

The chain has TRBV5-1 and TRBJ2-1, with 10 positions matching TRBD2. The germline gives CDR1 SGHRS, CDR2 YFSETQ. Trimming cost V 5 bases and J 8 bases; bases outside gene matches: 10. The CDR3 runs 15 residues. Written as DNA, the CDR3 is TGCGCCAGCAGGGTCATCAGCGGGAGGGCAGATGAGCAGTTCTTC. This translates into CASRVISGRADEQFF.

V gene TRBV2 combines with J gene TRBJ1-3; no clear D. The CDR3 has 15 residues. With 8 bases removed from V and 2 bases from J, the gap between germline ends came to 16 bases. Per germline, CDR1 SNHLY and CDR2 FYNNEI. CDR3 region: CASGKEGPPGNTIYF. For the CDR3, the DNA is TGTGCCAGCGGGAAGGAGGGCCCCCCTGGAAACACCATATATTTT.

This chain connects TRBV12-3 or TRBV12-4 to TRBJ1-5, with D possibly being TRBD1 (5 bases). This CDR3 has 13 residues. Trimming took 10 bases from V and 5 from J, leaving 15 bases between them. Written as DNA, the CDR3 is TGTGCCACCTCGGGGGGATTTCATCAGCCCCAGCATTTT. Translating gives CATSGGFHQPQHF.

Here the CDR3 DNA reads TGTGCCAGCAGTCCCCGGCTAGCGGGAGTTTCCGAGCAGTACTTC. This translates into CASSPRLAGVSEQYF. V is TRBV27 and J is TRBJ2-7, with 10 bases lining up with TRBD2. V lost 5 bases and J lost 6; bases outside the gene matches: 10. The V gene's germline CDR1 is MNHEY and CDR2 SMNVEV (reference sequence). CDR3 size: 15 residues.

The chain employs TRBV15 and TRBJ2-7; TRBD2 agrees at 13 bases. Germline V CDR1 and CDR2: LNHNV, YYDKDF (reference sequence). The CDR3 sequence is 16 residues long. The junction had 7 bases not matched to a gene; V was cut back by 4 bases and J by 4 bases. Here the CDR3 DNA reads TGTGCCACCAGCATCCGGACTAGCGGGAGAAGGTACGAGCAGTACTTC. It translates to CATSIRTSGRRYEQYF.

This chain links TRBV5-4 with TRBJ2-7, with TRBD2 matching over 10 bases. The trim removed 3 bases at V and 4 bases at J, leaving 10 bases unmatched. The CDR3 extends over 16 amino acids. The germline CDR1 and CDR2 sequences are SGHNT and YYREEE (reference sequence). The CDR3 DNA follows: TGTGCCAGCAGCTGGGGGGCCGGGACTAGCGCATACGAGCAGTACTTC. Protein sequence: CASSWGAGTSAYEQYF.

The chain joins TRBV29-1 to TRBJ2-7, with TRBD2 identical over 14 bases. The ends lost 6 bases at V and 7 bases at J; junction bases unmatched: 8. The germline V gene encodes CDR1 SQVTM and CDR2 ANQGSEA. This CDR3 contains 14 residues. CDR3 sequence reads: CSVSRTSGRTEQYF. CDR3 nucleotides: TGCAGCGTCTCGAGGACTAGCGGGAGGACTGAGCAGTACTTC.

This chain's CDR3 is CASRPQVSSGELFF. Here the CDR3 DNA reads TGTGCCAGCAGACCTCAGGTCTCGAGCGGGGAGCTGTTTTTT. V and J are TRBV27 and TRBJ2-2, with D unresolved. The CDR3 runs to 14 residues. V was pared by 6 bases and J by 7 bases, with 15 bases between. CDR1 is MNHEY, CDR2 SMNVEV, per germline (reference sequence).